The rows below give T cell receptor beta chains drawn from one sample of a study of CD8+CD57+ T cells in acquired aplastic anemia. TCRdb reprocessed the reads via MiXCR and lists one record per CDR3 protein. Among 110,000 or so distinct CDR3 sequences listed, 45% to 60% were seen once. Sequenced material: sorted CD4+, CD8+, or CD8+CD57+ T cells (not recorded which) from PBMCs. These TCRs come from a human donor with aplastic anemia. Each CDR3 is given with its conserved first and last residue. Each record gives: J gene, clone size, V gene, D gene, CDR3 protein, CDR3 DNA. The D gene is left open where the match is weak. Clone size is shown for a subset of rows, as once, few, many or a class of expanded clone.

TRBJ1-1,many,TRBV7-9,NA,CASSFPKGRATEAFF,TGTGCCAGCAGCTTCCCCAAGGGGAGGGCCACTGAAGCTTTCTTT
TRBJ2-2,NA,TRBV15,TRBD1,CATSRRQGELFF,TGTGCCACCAGCCGGAGGCAGGGGGAACTGTTTTTT
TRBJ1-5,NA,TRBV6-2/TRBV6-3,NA,CASSYSGRLGQPQHF,TGTGCCAGCAGTTACTCAGGCAGGTTGGGTCAGCCCCAGCATTTT
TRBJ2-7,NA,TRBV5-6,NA,CASSKDPNHPYEQYF,TGTGCCAGCAGCAAGGACCCTAACCATCCTTACGAGCAGTACTTC
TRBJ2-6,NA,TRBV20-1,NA,CSARNLNSGANVLTF,TGCAGTGCTAGGAATCTCAACTCTGGGGCCAACGTCCTGACTTTC
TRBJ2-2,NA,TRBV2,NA,CASSVGQGIAGELFF,TGTGCCAGCAGTGTGGGGCAGGGTATAGCGGGGGAGCTGTTTTTT
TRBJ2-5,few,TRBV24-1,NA,CATSDLDSRWYF,TGTGCCACCAGTGATTTGGACAGCAGATGGTACTTC
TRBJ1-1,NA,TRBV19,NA,CASTRILNTEAFF,TGTGCCAGTACCAGGATACTGAACACTGAAGCTTTCTTT
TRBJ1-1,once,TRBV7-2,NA,CASSFREVTEAFF,TGTGCCAGCAGCTTCAGGGAAGTGACTGAAGCTTTCTTT
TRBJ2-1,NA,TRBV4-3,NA,CASSQEGGPNPNEQFF,TGCGCCAGCAGCCAAGAGGGGGGGCCGAATCCCAATGAGCAGTTCTTC
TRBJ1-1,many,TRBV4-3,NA,CASSQGQGNTEAFF,TGCGCCAGCAGCCAGGGGCAGGGGAACACTGAAGCTTTCTTT
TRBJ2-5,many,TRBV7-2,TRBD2,CASSFIAGTQETQYF,TGTGCCAGCAGCTTTATAGCGGGTACACAAGAGACCCAGTACTTC
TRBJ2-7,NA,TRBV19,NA,CASSISAWGAYEQYF,TGTGCCAGTAGTATTTCGGCCTGGGGGGCCTACGAGCAGTACTTC
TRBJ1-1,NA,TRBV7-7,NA,CASSLNVNTEAFF,TGTGCTAGCAGCTTAAACGTCAACACTGAAGCTTTCTTT
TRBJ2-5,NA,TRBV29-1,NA,CSAQGIGRETQYF,TGCAGCGCTCAGGGTATAGGGCGAGAGACCCAGTACTTC
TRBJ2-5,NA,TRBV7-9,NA,CASSFRTEETQYF,TGTGCCAGCAGCTTCCGGACAGAGGAGACCCAGTACTTC
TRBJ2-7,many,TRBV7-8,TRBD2,CASSLAERESAEYEQYF,TGTGCCAGCAGCTTAGCTGAGCGGGAGTCGGCCGAGTACGAGCAGTACTTC
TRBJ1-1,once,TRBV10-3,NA,CAISDGPGDTEAFF,TGTGCCATCAGTGACGGGCCTGGGGACACTGAAGCTTTCTTT
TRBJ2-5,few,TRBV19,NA,CASSIWGETQYF,TGTGCCAGTAGTATATGGGGGGAGACCCAGTACTTC
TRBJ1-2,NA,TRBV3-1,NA,CASSSDRYYGYTF,TGTGCCAGCAGCAGCGACAGGTACTATGGCTACACCTTC
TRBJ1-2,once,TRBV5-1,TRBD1,CASSFRDRDYGYTF,TGCGCCAGCAGCTTCCGGGACAGGGACTATGGCTACACCTTC
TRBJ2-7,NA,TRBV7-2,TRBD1,CASSEFGQESYEQYF,TGTGCCAGCAGCGAATTTGGACAGGAGTCCTACGAGCAGTACTTC
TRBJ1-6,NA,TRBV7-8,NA,CASSSWSPDSPLHF,TGTGCCAGCAGCTCTTGGAGCCCGGATTCACCCCTCCACTTT
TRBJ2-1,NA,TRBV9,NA,CASSAWGSNEQFF,TGTGCCAGCAGCGCCTGGGGGAGCAATGAGCAGTTCTTC
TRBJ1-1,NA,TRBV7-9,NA,CASSLESNTEAFF,TGTGCCAGCAGCTTAGAGTCGAACACTGAAGCTTTCTTT
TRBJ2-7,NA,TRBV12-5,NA,CASGQRLEQYF,TGTGCTAGTGGCCAGCGACTAGAGCAGTACTTC
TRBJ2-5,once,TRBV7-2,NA,CASSLEPQAVETQYF,TGTGCCAGCAGCTTAGAGCCCCAGGCGGTGGAGACCCAGTACTTC
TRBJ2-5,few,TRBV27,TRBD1,CASSSGLGGRGNQETQYF,TGTGCCAGCAGTTCGGGTTTAGGGGGCCGGGGAAACCAAGAGACCCAGTACTTC
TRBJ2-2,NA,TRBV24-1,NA,CATRTNTGELFF,TGTGCCACCAGGACAAACACCGGGGAGCTGTTTTTT
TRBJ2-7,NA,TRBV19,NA,CASRPPSTYEQYF,TGTGCCAGTAGACCCCCCTCTACCTACGAGCAGTACTTC
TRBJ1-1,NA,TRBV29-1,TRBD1,CSVEQGGTEAFF,TGCAGCGTTGAACAGGGGGGCACTGAAGCTTTCTTT
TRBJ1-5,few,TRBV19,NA,CASNRVNQPQHF,TGTGCCAGTAACAGGGTCAATCAGCCCCAGCATTTT
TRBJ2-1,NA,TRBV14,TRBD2,CASSPWGLAGEREQFF,TGTGCCAGCAGCCCATGGGGGCTAGCGGGAGAACGTGAGCAGTTCTTC
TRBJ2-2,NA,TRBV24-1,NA,CATSNRDIGELFF,TGTGCCACCAGCAACAGGGACATCGGGGAGCTGTTTTTT
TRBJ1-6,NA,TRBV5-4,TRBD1,CASRRTGDNSPLHF,TGTGCCAGCAGAAGGACAGGGGATAATTCACCCCTCCACTTT
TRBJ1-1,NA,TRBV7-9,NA,CASLHGGAEAFF,TGTGCCAGCCTCCACGGGGGGGCTGAAGCTTTCTTT
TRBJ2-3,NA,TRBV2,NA,CASSPLLRTDTQYF,TGTGCCAGCAGTCCATTGCTCCGCACAGATACGCAGTATTTT
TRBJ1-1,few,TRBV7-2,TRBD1,CASSLATGGGTEAFF,TGTGCCAGCAGCTTAGCGACAGGGGGAGGCACTGAAGCTTTCTTT
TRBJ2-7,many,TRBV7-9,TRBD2,CASSPFREASYEQYF,TGTGCCAGCAGCCCCTTTCGGGAGGCCTCCTACGAGCAGTACTTC
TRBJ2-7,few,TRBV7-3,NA,CASSFGGSREQYF,TGTGCCAGCAGCTTTGGTGGCAGTCGGGAGCAGTACTTC
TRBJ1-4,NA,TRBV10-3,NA,CAISEGSGEKLFF,TGTGCCATCAGTGAGGGGTCCGGTGAAAAACTGTTTTTT
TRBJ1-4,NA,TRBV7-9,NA,CASSLLQGPNEKLFF,TGTGCCAGCAGCTTACTCCAGGGGCCTAATGAAAAACTGTTTTTT
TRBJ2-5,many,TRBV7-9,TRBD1,CASSLPNRGQETQYF,TGTGCCAGCAGCTTACCGAACAGGGGACAAGAGACCCAGTACTTC